This TCR beta chain came from a study of human T cells and chemical hapten exposure. Findings of the study overall: Sensitization with DPC brought no change to TCRs above 1 in 1000 in frequency.

The library labeled individual cDNA molecules by adding unique molecular identifiers to them. One entry per CDR3 protein, called by TCRdb with MiXCR from the RACE reads. The profile shows roughly 92,000 distinct CDR3 sequences, about an eighth of them singletons. Time point indicated: patch test 2, 6 weeks after DPC sensitization. Specified treatment: therapeutic diphenylcyclopropenone sensitization with weekly scalp DPC. Non-pregnant alopecia patients aged 18 to 70, suitable for DPC therapy. This clonotype has a handful of counts. Its antigen is unknown. The junction departs from germline at one end; a sequencing error may be responsible. The length of the CDR3 is 15 residues. In germline, CDR1 is MNHEY, CDR2 SMNVEV (reference sequence).

The chain recombines TRBV27 with TRBJ2-6; D is undetermined. The TCR sequence derives from a woman in her thirties or forties with alopecia areata. Some clones in this sample may be carry-over from other donors' samples. The source material was whole blood, sampled in connection with sensitization to the hapten diphenylcyclopropenone (DPC). CDR3 region: CASSSRLSEANVLTF. The CDR3 DNA reads TGTGCCAGCAGTTCGCGGCTCTCTGAGGCCAACGTCCTGACTTTC.